The clone carrying this TCR beta chain has ten or more counts. No antigen is known for it. This specimen belongs to a study of T cells in Graves' hyperthyroidism and ophthalmopathy. Study-level results: Progression to ophthalmopathy was predicted a median of about six months early.

The V gene lost 5 bases and the J gene lost 5 bases, with 21 bases spanning the gap. The CDR3 has 16 amino acids. CDR1 SGHTA and CDR2 FQGTGA come from the germline V gene. The CDR3 regions of TCR beta were amplified from RNA transcripts. HTBI primers were used for first-round RT-PCR of the TCR CDR3. Each CDR3 protein is one row after TCRdb ran MiXCR on the multiplex PCR reads. The profile shows 350,000 to 400,000 distinct CDR3 sequences, approximately 17% of them singletons. Material: blood. This TCR came from a man aged 18 to 29 with Graves' ophthalmopathy. The chain uses TRBV7-3 and TRBJ2-5, with D possibly matching TRBD1 (6 bases). DNA for the CDR3: TGTGCCAGCAGCCCCCAGGGGCCGTTACAGGCGGAGACCCAGTACTTC. Its translation: CASSPQGPLQAETQYF.